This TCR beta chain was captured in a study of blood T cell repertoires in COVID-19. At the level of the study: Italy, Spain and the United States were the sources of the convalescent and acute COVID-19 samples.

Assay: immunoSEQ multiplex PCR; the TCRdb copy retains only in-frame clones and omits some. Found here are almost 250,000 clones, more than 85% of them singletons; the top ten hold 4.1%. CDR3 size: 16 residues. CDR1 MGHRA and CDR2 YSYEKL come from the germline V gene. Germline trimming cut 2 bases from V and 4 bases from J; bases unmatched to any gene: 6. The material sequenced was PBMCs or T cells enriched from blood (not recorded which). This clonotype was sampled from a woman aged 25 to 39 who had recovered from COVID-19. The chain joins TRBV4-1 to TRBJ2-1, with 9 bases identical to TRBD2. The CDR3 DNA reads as TGCGCCAGCAGCCAACCAACTAGCGGGCCTTACAATGAGCAGTTCTTC. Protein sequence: CASSQPTSGPYNEQFF.